The next 9 T cell receptor beta chains were all read from a single sample in a study of cytomegalovirus exposure and HLA in healthy donors. The PCR made use of 60 Vbeta and 13 Jbeta primers. The protocol was immunoSEQ multiplex PCR, while the TCRdb copy is restricted to in-frame clones and leaves out a portion. The sample shows approximately 100,000 clones, around 9.6% of them seen only once. Sample: PBMCs. Receptor source: a man aged 45 to 65 in good health and CMV-seropositive.

This clone was counted between two and nine times. The chain uses TRBV5-5 and TRBJ2-1, with D perhaps TRBD2 (6 bases). V was shortened by 4 bases and J by 8 bases, with 25 bases between the two germline ends. Germline CDR1 SGHKS, CDR2 YYEKEE (reference sequence). This CDR3 has 17 residues. The CDR3 DNA follows: TGTGCCAGCAGCCTAAAGGGAGAGTTCGGGAGTCTGGATGAGCAGTTCTTC. Its translation is CASSLKGEFGSLDEQFF. Full variable domain (outside the CDR3, taken from reference TRBV5-5 and TRBJ2-1): DAGVTQSPTHLIKTRGQQVTLRCSPISGHKSVSWYQQVLGQGPQFIFQYYEKEERGRGNFPDRFSARQFPNYSSELNVNALLLGDSALYLCASSLKGEFGSLDEQFFGPGTRLTVL.

The V gene is TRBV4-3, the J gene TRBJ1-1, with D hard to call. This CDR3 region has 14 residues. CDR1 and CDR2 (germline): LGHNA, YSLEER. Trimming cost V 0 bases and J 3 bases, with 8 bases left between them. The CDR3 DNA follows: TGCGCCAGCAGCCAAGATCAGGAATACACTGAAGCTTTCTTT. Its translation is CASSQDQEYTEAFF.

The table lists this clone with a few counts. The chain is built from TRBV5-1 and TRBJ2-7; D is possibly TRBD1 (5 bases). The CDR3 contains 14 residues. In germline, CDR1 is SGHRS, CDR2 YFSETQ. Trimming pared 0 bases from V and 4 bases from J, leaving 11 bases between. This CDR3 is CASSLGGALYEQYF. CDR3 in DNA: TGCGCCAGCAGCTTGGGTGGGGCCCTGTACGAGCAGTACTTC.

This clone was detected only a few times. V usage is TRBV7-2 and J usage is TRBJ1-5; 11 nucleotides agree with TRBD1. V lost 0 bases to trimming and J lost 6 bases; unmatched junction nucleotides: 1. This CDR3 is built from 15 residues. Germline-derived CDR1 and CDR2 are SGHTA and FQGNSA. The CDR3 reads CASSLAGTGGQPQHF. As DNA, the CDR3 is TGTGCCAGCAGCTTAGCGGGGACAGGGGGTCAGCCCCAGCATTTT.

The rearrangement links TRBV29-1 to TRBJ2-5, with TRBD2 matching 12 bases. CDR3 size: 15 residues. CDR1 is SQVTM, CDR2 ANQGSEA, per germline. The V gene end was trimmed by 6 bases and the J gene end by 7 bases; junction bases not matched to a gene: 12. CDR3 sequence reads: CSVSTTSGGIGTQYF. CDR3 DNA: TGCAGCGTCTCCACTACTAGCGGGGGGATCGGGACCCAGTACTTC.

This clone was recorded a few times. The V call is TRBV5-6, the J call TRBJ1-2, with 10 bases identical to TRBD1. Trimming cost V 4 bases and J 8 bases; bases outside gene matches: 8. CDR1 SGHDT and CDR2 YYEEEE come from the germline V gene. CDR3 size: 14 residues. This CDR3 reads CASSRPGTGEGYTF. The DNA of the CDR3 is TGTGCCAGCAGCCGTCCCGGGACAGGGGAAGGCTACACCTTC.

This clone was detected a few times. This chain links TRBV28 with TRBJ2-7; D might be TRBD2 (7 bases). This CDR3 contains 12 residues. The V end was cut by 9 bases, the J end by 4 bases, with 13 bases between. CDR1 and CDR2 from the germline V gene are MDHEN and SYDVKM. The CDR3 sequence is CASWGREYEQYF. The CDR3 nucleotides read TGTGCCAGTTGGGGGCGGGAGTACGAGCAGTACTTC.

V usage is TRBV29-1 and J usage is TRBJ1-2; a possible D gene is TRBD1 (6 bases). Per germline, CDR1 SQVTM and CDR2 ANQGSEA. This CDR3 comprises 14 residues. Trimming took off 7 bases at V and 1 base at J, with 16 bases between the two ends. DNA for the CDR3: TGCAGCGCCGCGGGGGGGGCAAATAACTATGGCTACACCTTC. It yields the protein CSAAGGANNYGYTF.

The rearrangement uses TRBV29-1 and TRBJ1-2, with 9 bases matching TRBD1. The trim removed 2 bases at V and 2 bases at J, leaving 12 bases unmatched. This CDR3 has 17 amino acids. Germline loops: CDR1 SQVTM, CDR2 ANQGSEA. In nucleotides, the CDR3 is TGCAGCGTTGAACCGGGACAGGGCCTTTCTTCGAACTATGGCTACACCTTC. Protein product: CSVEPGQGLSSNYGYTF.